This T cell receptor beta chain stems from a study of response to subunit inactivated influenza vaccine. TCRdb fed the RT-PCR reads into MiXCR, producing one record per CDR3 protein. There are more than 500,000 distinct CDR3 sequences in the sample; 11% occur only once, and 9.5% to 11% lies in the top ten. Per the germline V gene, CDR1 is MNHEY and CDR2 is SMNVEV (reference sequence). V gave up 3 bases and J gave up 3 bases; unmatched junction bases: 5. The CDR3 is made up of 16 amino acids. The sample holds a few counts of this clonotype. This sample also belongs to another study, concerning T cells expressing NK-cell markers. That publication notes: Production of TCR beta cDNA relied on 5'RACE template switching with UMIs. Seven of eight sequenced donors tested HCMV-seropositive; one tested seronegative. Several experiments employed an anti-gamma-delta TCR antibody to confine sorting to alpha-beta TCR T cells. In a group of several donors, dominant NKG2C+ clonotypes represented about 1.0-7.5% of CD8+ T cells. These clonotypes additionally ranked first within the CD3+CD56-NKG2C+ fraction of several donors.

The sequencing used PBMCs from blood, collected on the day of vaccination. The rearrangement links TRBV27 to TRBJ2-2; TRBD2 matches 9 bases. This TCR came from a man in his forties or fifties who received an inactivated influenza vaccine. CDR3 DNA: TGTGCCAGCAGTTTCATAGCGGGGGCCCACACCGGGGAGCTGTTTTTT. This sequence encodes CASSFIAGAHTGELFF.